The rows below give T cell receptor beta chains drawn from one sample of a study of T cell responses to AZD1222 COVID-19 vaccine. Assay: immunoSEQ multiplex PCR; the TCRdb copy retains only in-frame clones and omits some. The data show 150,000 to 250,000 clones, approximately 93% seen once. Here the sequenced sample was peripheral blood, taken 28 days after the second AZD1222 dose. These receptors were obtained from an adult who received the AZD1222 COVID-19 vaccine. Each CDR3 is given with its conserved first and last residue.

>TRBV2|TRBJ1-6
CASSAGFNSPLHF
>TRBV25-1|TRBJ1-6
CASSERTGARDSPLHF
>TRBV7-6|TRBJ2-7
CASSLVDSSSYEQYF
>TRBV30|TRBJ2-5
CAWSVGLAGYQETQYF
>TRBV3-1/TRBV3-2|TRBJ1-1
CASSQAAGLYTEAFF
>TRBV5-1|TRBJ2-1
CASSLQGWGNEQFF
>TRBV27|TRBJ2-3
CASSLPSSTDTQYF
>TRBV4-1|TRBJ2-7
CASSQDGVAGPDEQYF
>TRBV7-8|TRBJ2-3
CASSNRDRVVTQYF
>TRBV5-6|TRBJ1-2
CASSPGGAQELGGYTF
>TRBV28|TRBJ2-3
CASSPSDRGGPDTQYF
>TRBV14|TRBJ1-3
CASSLFQGSGNTIYF
>TRBV5-1|TRBJ2-5
CASSSSPLGSGQETQYF
>TRBV6-5|TRBJ1-5
CASRSQGNSNQPQHF
>TRBV10-3|TRBJ1-4
CAIAGRANEKLFF
>TRBV21-1|TRBJ1-1
CASSKEKVGRTEAFF
>TRBV4-1|TRBJ2-1
CASSQWLGDEQFF
>TRBV30|TRBJ1-1
CAWSAPEARVGTEAFF
>TRBV9|TRBJ2-4
CASSVEGSSIQYF
>TRBV10-3|TRBJ1-1
CATQQGAEAFF
>TRBV30|TRBJ1-3
CAWERHGNTIYF
>TRBV3-1/TRBV3-2|TRBJ1-6
CASSQVGDRDNSPLHF
>TRBV9|TRBJ1-1
CASSEGGMNTEAFF
>TRBV7-2|TRBJ2-7
CASSPGRTGALSFEQYF
>TRBV4-1|TRBJ1-1
CASSSQERAEAEAFF
>TRBV5-8|TRBJ1-2
CASGRGYTF
>TRBV4-3|TRBJ1-5
CASSPGQGNQPQHF
>TRBV29-1|TRBJ1-1
CSGKQGGTEAFF
>TRBV7-9|TRBJ2-7
CASSYAFGVYEQYF
>TRBV2|TRBJ1-5
CASKGDSNQPQHF
>TRBV10-1|TRBJ2-3
CASSEGTVGTDTQYF
>TRBV15|TRBJ1-5
CATSGARTRSNQPQHF
>TRBV4-3|TRBJ1-2
CASSQDLFRAPDGYTF
>TRBV7-9|TRBJ1-2
CASSNPGQGALNYGYTF
>TRBV15|TRBJ2-1
CATSRTSGYNEQFF
>TRBV28|TRBJ1-1
CASSLTGTGNTEAFF
>TRBV12-3/TRBV12-4|TRBJ1-3
CASRVYSGNTIYF
>TRBV7-6|TRBJ2-7
CASSLGYAGASSYEQYF
>TRBV18|TRBJ2-5
CASSPGGPGETQYF
>TRBV5-1|TRBJ1-3
CASSSSLTGAGNTIYF
>TRBV6-5|TRBJ2-1
CASRGSSYNEQFF